Following are 22 T cell receptor beta chains from one sample sequenced in a study of T cell repertoires in cytomegalovirus infection. TCRdb reanalysed the reads using MiXCR and keeps one entry per CDR3 protein. The sample has over 450,000 distinct CDR3 sequences, around 10% seen once; the top ten hold roughly 10%. The specimen was PBMCs. Receptors were obtained from a human donor in good health (CMV status not recorded). Some clones in this sample may be carry-over from other donors' samples.

The sample holds many counts of this clonotype. This chain joins TRBV14 and TRBJ2-7; TRBD1 might be the D (6 bases). The V and J ends lost 1 base and 0 bases respectively, with 13 bases between them. The V gene's germline CDR1 is SGHDN and CDR2 FVKESK. The CDR3 extends over 16 amino acids. The DNA of the CDR3 is TGTGCCAGCAGCCAAGCCGGGACAACGAGCTCCTACGAGCAGTACTTC. Its translation: CASSQAGTTSSYEQYF.

In its sample, this clonotype was seen many times. The chain is built from TRBV13 and TRBJ2-2; D is uncertain. CDR3 length: 16 residues. V was clipped by 2 bases and J by 4 bases, with 14 bases between them. CDR1 and CDR2 from the germline V gene are PRHDT and FYEKMQ (reference sequence). CDR3 region: CASSLLSDLATGELFF. The CDR3 DNA reads TGTGCCAGCAGCTTACTTTCGGATTTGGCCACCGGGGAGCTGTTTTTT.

The sample holds a few counts of this clonotype. The chain is built from TRBV5-8 and TRBJ2-2, with D tentatively TRBD2 (5 bases). CDR3 size: 17 residues. Trimming shortened V by 0 bases and J by 2 bases, and 14 bases separated the two germline ends. The germline gives CDR1 SGHTS, CDR2 YDEGEE. The CDR3 nucleotides read TGTGCCAGCAGCTTGGCCGGGGATCCCGAAAACACCGGGGAGCTGTTTTTT. Amino acid sequence: CASSLAGDPENTGELFF.

This sequence joins TRBV3-1 and TRBJ1-5, with D maybe TRBD1 (5 bases). The CDR3 has 15 amino acids. The V and J ends lost 0 bases and 3 bases respectively, with 9 bases between them. Per the germline V gene, CDR1 is LGHDT and CDR2 is YNNKEL (reference sequence). CDR3 sequence (DNA): TGTGCCAGCAGCCAAGATTGGGGCCCCAATCAGCCCCAGCATTTT. Translation gives CASSQDWGPNQPQHF.

This clonotype occurred many times. This chain uses TRBV18 with TRBJ2-5; 10 bases fit TRBD1. The germline V gene has CDR1 KGHSH and CDR2 LQKENI. This CDR3 region has 14 residues. The V segment lost 7 bases and the J segment 3 bases; nucleotides outside the gene matches: 5. The CDR3, as DNA: TGTGCCAGCTTGTCCGGGACAGGGGAAGAGACCCAGTACTTC. Residues: CASLSGTGEETQYF.

This clonotype was seen repeatedly, ten times or more. J is TRBJ1-5 and V is TRBV20-1, with D unclear. The CDR3 has 16 residues. Looked up from germline, CDR1 is DFQATT and CDR2 is SNEGSKA (reference sequence). The V gene lost 1 base and the J gene lost 0 bases, with 13 bases spanning the gap. The CDR3, as DNA: TGCAGTGCTAGAGGGGGTTCCCGCGGTAGCAATCAGCCCCAGCATTTT. Its protein product is CSARGGSRGSNQPQHF.

Many counts were recorded for this clonotype. The chain recombines TRBV28 with TRBJ2-7; TRBD2 matches 8 bases. J was trimmed by 2 bases and V by 4 bases; bases with no gene match: 13. The germline CDR1 and CDR2 sequences are MDHEN and SYDVKM. The CDR3 has 17 amino acids. The CDR3 region is CASSSHPGAGDAYEQYF. The CDR3 region has the DNA TGTGCCAGCAGTTCCCACCCCGGAGCGGGGGATGCCTACGAGCAGTACTTC.

This clonotype was observed at least ten times. The chain couples TRBV6-1 to TRBJ1-1, with D possibly being TRBD1 (6 bases). V was shortened by 5 bases and J by 7 bases, with 17 bases between the two germline ends. Germline-derived CDR1 and CDR2 are MNHNS and SASEGT. The CDR3 sequence is 14 residues long. The CDR3 spells CASSRTGKSFEAFF. The CDR3 DNA follows: TGTGCCAGCAGTAGAACAGGGAAATCATTTGAAGCTTTCTTT.

This clonotype has more than one count but fewer than ten. V and J are TRBV29-1 and TRBJ2-5; D is possibly TRBD2 (6 bases). V was clipped by 4 bases and J by 0 bases, with 12 bases between them. Germline CDR1 is SQVTM and CDR2 is ANQGSEA. CDR3 length: 14 amino acids. The CDR3 DNA sequence: TGCAGCGTTGGAATTGGGGGGTACCAAGAGACCCAGTACTTC. It specifies CSVGIGGYQETQYF.

In its sample, this clonotype was seen a few times. The chain joins TRBV7-3 to TRBJ2-2; a weak D match, TRBD2 (6 bases). From germline, CDR1 is SGHTA and CDR2 FQGTGA. The CDR3 extends over 15 amino acids. V lost 5 bases to trimming and J lost 0 bases, with 10 bases between them. The CDR3 region is CASSTTSANTGELFF. The CDR3 DNA reads as TGTGCCAGCAGCACGACTAGTGCGAACACCGGGGAGCTGTTTTTT.

This clonotype was recorded many times. The J gene is TRBJ1-2, the V gene TRBV28; D is uncertain. CDR1 is MDHEN and CDR2 is SYDVKM in the germline V gene. V lost 6 bases to trimming and J lost 2 bases, with 10 bases between them. This CDR3 contains 13 residues. The CDR3 coding sequence is TGTGCCAGCAGACTCGACGTCAACTATGGCTACACCTTC. Translated, it gives CASRLDVNYGYTF.

The chain links TRBV20-1 to TRBJ2-1, with D perhaps matching TRBD1 or TRBD2 (5 bases each). The V end was cut by 3 bases, the J end by 5 bases, with 17 bases between. CDR1 is DFQATT, CDR2 SNEGSKA, per germline (reference sequence). This CDR3 is built from 15 residues. The CDR3, as DNA: TGCAGTGCTAGGACCACCGGGACGGCCGACAATGAGCAGTTCTTC. This codes for CSARTTGTADNEQFF.

This clonotype was recorded many times. The chain links TRBV7-6 to TRBJ2-1; 9 nucleotides line up with TRBD1. The CDR3 is made up of 18 amino acids. Trimming removed 2 bases from V and 6 bases from J; junction bases left unmatched: 14. Germline CDR1 reads SGHVS; CDR2 reads FNYEAQ. The CDR3 spells CASSLPGQGREDSNEQFF. The CDR3 DNA is TGTGCCAGCAGCTTACCTGGACAGGGGAGGGAGGATAGCAATGAGCAGTTCTTC. The whole variable domain, filled in from reference TRBV7-6 and TRBJ2-1, reads GAGVSQSPRYKVTKRGQDVALRCDPISGHVSLYWYRQALGQGPEFLTYFNYEAQQDKSGLPNDRFSAERPEGSISTLTIQRTEQRDSAMYRCASSLPGQGREDSNEQFFGPGTRLTVL.

This clonotype showed up many times. The rearrangement links TRBV11-3 to TRBJ2-1; D remains ambiguous. Per the germline V gene, CDR1 is SGHNT and CDR2 is YENEEA. The CDR3 runs 12 residues. V dropped 0 bases and J dropped 11 bases, with 8 bases sitting between them. Here the CDR3 DNA reads TGTGCCAGCAGCTTAGATCCCCTTCAGCAGTTCTTC. Translated, it gives CASSLDPLQQFF.

The chain recombines TRBV28 with TRBJ1-1; 11 nucleotides agree with TRBD1. The CDR3 has 16 amino acids. V dropped 6 bases and J dropped 0; count of bases not matched to a gene: 6. Germline CDR1 is MDHEN and CDR2 is SYDVKM. The CDR3 DNA reads TGTGCCAGCAGGGGGGGGGACAGGGGGGTGAACACTGAAGCTTTCTTT. Translation: CASRGGDRGVNTEAFF.

This clonotype was seen many times. V and J are TRBV7-2 and TRBJ2-5; D may match TRBD1 or TRBD2 (5 bases each). The germline V gene encodes CDR1 SGHTA and CDR2 FQGNSA. The CDR3 spans 14 residues. V shed 3 bases and J shed 7 bases, with 15 bases lying between them. The CDR3 nucleotides are TGTGCCAGCAGCTTGGCCGGGGCCCGGGGGACCCAGTACTTC. Protein product: CASSLAGARGTQYF.

This clonotype was recorded at least ten times. The CDR3 coding sequence is TGTGCCAGCAGCCCGGACAGCGACCTTTACAATGAGCAGTTCTTC. It specifies CASSPDSDLYNEQFF. The chain links TRBV7-3 to TRBJ2-1, with D possibly being TRBD1 (6 bases). The CDR3 has 15 residues. Trimming cost V 5 bases and J 4 bases, with 15 bases left between them. Germline V gene sequence: CDR1 SGHTA, CDR2 FQGTGA.

V and J are TRBV9 and TRBJ2-3; 8 nucleotides align to TRBD1. V lost 3 bases and J lost 6; bases outside the gene matches: 3. The germline gives CDR1 SGDLS, CDR2 YYNGEE. This CDR3 is 13 amino acids long. In DNA form, the CDR3 reads TGTGCCAGCAGCGCGAGGACAGGGGATACGCAGTATTTT. Translation: CASSARTGDTQYF.

This clonotype showed up just a few times. The chain joins TRBV5-1 to TRBJ2-1; maybe TRBD2 (7 bases). V was cut by 4 bases and J by 8 bases, with 19 bases left in between. Germline V gene sequence: CDR1 SGHRS, CDR2 YFSETQ. CDR3 length equals 15 residues. CDR3 residues: CASSGGVLRGDEQFF. The CDR3 DNA is TGCGCCAGCAGCGGGGGCGTCCTTCGGGGGGATGAGCAGTTCTTC.

This clonotype was seen many times. The chain recombines TRBV7-2 with TRBJ2-7; tentative D call: TRBD1 (6 bases). The germline CDR1 and CDR2 sequences are SGHTA and FQGNSA. This CDR3 is 15 amino acids long. V was shortened by 3 bases and J by 0 bases, with 12 bases between the two germline ends. The CDR3 DNA reads TGTGCCAGCAGCTTTGGGACAACTGGCTCCTACGAGCAGTACTTC. Encoded protein: CASSFGTTGSYEQYF.

This clonotype was seen a handful of times. This chain links TRBV6-5 with TRBJ2-1; 14 bases match TRBD2. Looked up from germline, CDR1 is MNHEY and CDR2 is SVGAGI. V was pared by 6 bases and J by 4 bases, with 14 bases of the junction left unmatched. CDR3 length: 19 amino acids. The CDR3 sequence: CASSITPGTSGRRYNEQFF. The DNA of the CDR3 is TGTGCCAGCAGCATAACACCCGGGACTAGCGGGAGAAGATACAATGAGCAGTTCTTC.

The J gene is TRBJ1-6, the V gene TRBV18, with a possible D match to TRBD1 (6 bases). The germline V gene has CDR1 KGHSH and CDR2 LQKENI. The CDR3 spans 16 residues. V was trimmed by 3 bases and J by 9 bases, leaving 18 bases between them. In nucleotides, the CDR3 is TGTGCCAGCTCACCCCGGAGGTCGGGGGGCGCTTCACCCCTCCACTTT. It codes for CASSPRRSGGASPLHF.